Listed below are T cell receptor beta chains from one sample, sequenced in a study of T cell clonotyping in hematopoietic cell transplantation. Clones were sequenced by immunoSEQ multiplex PCR, and TCRdb holds only the in-frame ones, with some missing. This table holds tens of thousands of clones, roughly 94% found once. Material: peripheral blood mononuclear cells. All receptors derive from a woman aged 45-65 years in good health. Some clones in this sample may be carry-over from other donors' samples. Both conserved end residues are trimmed from each CDR3.

V gene,J gene,CDR3 protein
TRBV4-3,TRBJ1-1,ASSRGQGGNTEAF
TRBV28,TRBJ1-1,ASSLSRETEAF
TRBV4-1,TRBJ2-5,ASSQVPAETQY
TRBV6-1,TRBJ2-2,ASSFGTENTGELF
TRBV4-1,TRBJ1-5,ASSQGQVNQPQH
TRBV7-6,TRBJ1-3,ASLPGTGNTIY
TRBV28,TRBJ2-3,ASSFLLGSTDTQY
TRBV19,TRBJ1-5,ASSIAQAAQPQH
TRBV5-1,TRBJ2-2,ASSPVTGANTGELF
TRBV4-3,TRBJ2-7,ASSQGTGYEQY
TRBV19,TRBJ2-6,ASTPPGANVLT
TRBV7-9,TRBJ1-4,ASSLVGLTTNEKLF
TRBV7-9,TRBJ1-1,ASSDRNMNTEAF
TRBV19,TRBJ1-3,ASTTGGGTNTIY
TRBV10-1,TRBJ2-7,ASRSVYRTIYEQY
TRBV9,TRBJ2-7,ASSVAATSYEQY
TRBV6-5,TRBJ1-4,ASSYSAGGPEKLF
TRBV19,TRBJ2-3,ASSIDQESTDTQY
TRBV19,TRBJ2-3,ASTVLAGDTDTQY